Included here is one T cell receptor (beta chain) sequence, with context. Its antigen is currently unknown. The record originates from a study of cytomegalovirus exposure and HLA in healthy donors. Study-level results: Trimming of TCR beta V- and J-genes showed a link, identified in a later analysis, to a missense DCLRE1C variant. A later examination showed that TCR association rates differed by HLA locus, with DRB1 most and HLA-C fewest.

Germline loops: CDR1 SGHKS, CDR2 YYEKEE (reference sequence). This CDR3 region has 16 residues. Trimming cost V 0 bases and J 2 bases, with 12 bases left between them. Primers included in the PCR were 60 Vbeta and 13 Jbeta primers. Clones were read by immunoSEQ multiplex PCR, and TCRdb kept only the in-frame ones, dropping some. This table has about 95,000 clones, 82% appearing once. This chain joins TRBV5-5 and TRBJ1-3; D is perhaps TRBD1 (6 bases). This receptor was taken from a man between 25 and 39 years old in good health and CMV-seropositive. What was sequenced was PBMCs. The DNA for the CDR3 is TGTGCCAGCAGCTTGGTGGCAGGGGTAACTGGAAACACCATATATTTT. Its protein is CASSLVAGVTGNTIYF.